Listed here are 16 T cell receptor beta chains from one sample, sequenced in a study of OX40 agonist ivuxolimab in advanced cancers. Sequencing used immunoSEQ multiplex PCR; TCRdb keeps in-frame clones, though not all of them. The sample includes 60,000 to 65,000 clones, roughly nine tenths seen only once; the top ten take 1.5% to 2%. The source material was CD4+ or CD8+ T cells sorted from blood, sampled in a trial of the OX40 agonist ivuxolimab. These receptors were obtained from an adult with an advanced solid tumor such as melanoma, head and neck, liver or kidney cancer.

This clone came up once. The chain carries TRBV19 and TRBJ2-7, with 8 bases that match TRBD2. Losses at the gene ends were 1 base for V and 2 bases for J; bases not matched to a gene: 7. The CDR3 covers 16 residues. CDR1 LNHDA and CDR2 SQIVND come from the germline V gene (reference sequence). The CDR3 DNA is TGTGCCAGTAGTATAGTCCCTAGCGGGCCCACCTACGAGCAGTACTTC. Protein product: CASSIVPSGPTYEQYF. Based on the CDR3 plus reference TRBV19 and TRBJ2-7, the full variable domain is DGGITQSPKYLFRKEGQNVTLSCEQNLNHDAMYWYRQDPGQGLRLIYYSQIVNDFQKGDIAEGYSVSREKKESFPLTVTSAQKNPTAFYLCASSIVPSGPTYEQYFGPGTRLTVT.

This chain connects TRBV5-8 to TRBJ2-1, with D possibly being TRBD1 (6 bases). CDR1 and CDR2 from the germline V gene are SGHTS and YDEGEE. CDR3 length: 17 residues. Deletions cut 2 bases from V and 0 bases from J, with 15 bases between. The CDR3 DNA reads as TGTGCCAGCAGCTTAACCAGGGACACCTACTCCTACAATGAGCAGTTCTTC. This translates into CASSLTRDTYSYNEQFF.

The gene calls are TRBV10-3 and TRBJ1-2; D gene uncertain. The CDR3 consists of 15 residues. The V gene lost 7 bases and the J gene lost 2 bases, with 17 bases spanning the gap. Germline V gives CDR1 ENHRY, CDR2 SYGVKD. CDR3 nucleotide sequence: TGTGCCATCACCCCTGGTTCAAGGTCGAACTATGGCTACACCTTC. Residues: CAITPGSRSNYGYTF.

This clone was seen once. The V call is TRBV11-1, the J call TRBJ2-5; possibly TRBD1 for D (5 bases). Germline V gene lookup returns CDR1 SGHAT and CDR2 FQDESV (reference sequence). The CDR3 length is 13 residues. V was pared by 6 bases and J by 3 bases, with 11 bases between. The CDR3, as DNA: TGTGCCAGCAGTCTTCAGGGCGAAGAGACCCAGTACTTC. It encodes CASSLQGEETQYF. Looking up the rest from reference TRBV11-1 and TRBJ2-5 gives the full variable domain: EAEVAQSPRYKITEKSQAVAFWCDPISGHATLYWYRQILGQGPELLVQFQDESVVDDSQLPKDRFSAERLKGVDSTLKIQPAELGDSAMYLCASSLQGEETQYFGPGTRLLVL.

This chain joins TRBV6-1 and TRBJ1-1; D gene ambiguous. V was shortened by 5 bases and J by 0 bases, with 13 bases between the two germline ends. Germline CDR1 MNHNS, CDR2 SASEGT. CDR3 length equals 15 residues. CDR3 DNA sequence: TGTGCCAGCAGTCGTCAACAGTACATGAACACTGAAGCTTTCTTT. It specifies CASSRQQYMNTEAFF.

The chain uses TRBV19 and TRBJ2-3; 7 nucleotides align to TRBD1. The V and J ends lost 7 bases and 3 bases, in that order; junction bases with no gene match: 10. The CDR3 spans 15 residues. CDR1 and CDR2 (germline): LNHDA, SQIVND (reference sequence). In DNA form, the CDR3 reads TGTGCCAGTAAAACGAGAGGGACAGCTACAGATACGCAGTATTTT. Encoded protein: CASKTRGTATDTQYF.

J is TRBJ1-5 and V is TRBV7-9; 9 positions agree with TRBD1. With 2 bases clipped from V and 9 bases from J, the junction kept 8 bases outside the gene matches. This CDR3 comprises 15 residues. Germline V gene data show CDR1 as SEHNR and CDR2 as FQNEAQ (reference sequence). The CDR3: CASSLSTGGSGPQHF. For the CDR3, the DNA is TGTGCCAGCAGCTTATCGACAGGGGGGTCGGGGCCCCAGCATTTT.

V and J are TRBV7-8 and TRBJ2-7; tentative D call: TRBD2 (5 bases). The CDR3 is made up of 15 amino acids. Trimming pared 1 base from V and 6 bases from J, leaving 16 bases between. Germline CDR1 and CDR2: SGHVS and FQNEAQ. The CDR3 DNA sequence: TGTGCCAGCAGCTTAGGGGTAGGCGTTCGGGGCGAGCAGTACTTC. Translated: CASSLGVGVRGEQYF.

DNA for the CDR3: TGTGCCACCAGCATGAGCTTAAACACTGAAGCTTTCTTT. Its protein product is CATSMSLNTEAFF. The chain carries TRBV15 and TRBJ1-1; D call uncertain. Looked up from germline, CDR1 is LNHNV and CDR2 is YYDKDF (reference sequence). V was clipped by 4 bases and J by 2 bases, with 8 bases between them. CDR3 length equals 13 residues.

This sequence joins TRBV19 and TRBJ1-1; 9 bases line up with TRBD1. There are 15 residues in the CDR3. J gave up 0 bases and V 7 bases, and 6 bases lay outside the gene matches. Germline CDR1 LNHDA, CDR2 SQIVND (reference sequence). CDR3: CASTIQGALNTEAFF. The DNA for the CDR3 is TGTGCCAGTACCATACAGGGGGCACTGAACACTGAAGCTTTCTTT.

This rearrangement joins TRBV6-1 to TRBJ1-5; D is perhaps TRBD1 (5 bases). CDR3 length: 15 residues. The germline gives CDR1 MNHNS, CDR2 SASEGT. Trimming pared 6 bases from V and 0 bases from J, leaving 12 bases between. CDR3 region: CASRPQGPSNQPQHF. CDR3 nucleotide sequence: TGTGCCAGCAGACCTCAGGGACCTAGCAATCAGCCCCAGCATTTT.

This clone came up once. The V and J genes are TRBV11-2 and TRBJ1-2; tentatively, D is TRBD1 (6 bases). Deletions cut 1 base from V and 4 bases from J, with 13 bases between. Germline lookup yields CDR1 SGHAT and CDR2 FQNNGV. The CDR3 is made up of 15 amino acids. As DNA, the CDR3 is TGTGCCAGCAGCTTAGGAAGGGGGAAGGGCTATGGCTACACCTTC. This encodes CASSLGRGKGYGYTF. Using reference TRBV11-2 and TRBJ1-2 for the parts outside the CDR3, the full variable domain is EAGVAQSPRYKIIEKRQSVAFWCNPISGHATLYWYQQILGQGPKLLIQFQNNGVVDDSQLPKDRFSAERLKGVDSTLKIQPAKLEDSAVYLCASSLGRGKGYGYTFGSGTRLTVV.

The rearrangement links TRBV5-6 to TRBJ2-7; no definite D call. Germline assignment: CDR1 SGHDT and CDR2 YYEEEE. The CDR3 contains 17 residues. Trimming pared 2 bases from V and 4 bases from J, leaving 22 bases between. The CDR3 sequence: CASSLGLKDEKLYEQYF. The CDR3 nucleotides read TGTGCCAGCAGCTTAGGGCTCAAGGATGAGAAACTTTACGAGCAGTACTTC. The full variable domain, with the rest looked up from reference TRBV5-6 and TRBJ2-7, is DAGVTQSPTHLIKTRGQQVTLRCSPKSGHDTVSWYQQALGQGPQFIFQYYEEEERQRGNFPDRFSGHQFPNYSSELNVNALLLGDSALYLCASSLGLKDEKLYEQYFGPGTRLTVT.

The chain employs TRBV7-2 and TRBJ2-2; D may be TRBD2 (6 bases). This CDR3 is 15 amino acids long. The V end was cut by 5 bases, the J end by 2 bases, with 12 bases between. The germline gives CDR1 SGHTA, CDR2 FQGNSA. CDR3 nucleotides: TGTGCCAGCAGCCCGGCGGGGCTTAACACCGGGGAGCTGTTTTTT. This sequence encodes CASSPAGLNTGELFF.

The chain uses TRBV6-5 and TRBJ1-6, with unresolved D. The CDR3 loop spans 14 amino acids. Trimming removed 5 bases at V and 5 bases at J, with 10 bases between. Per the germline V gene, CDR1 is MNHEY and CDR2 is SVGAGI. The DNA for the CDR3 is TGTGCCAGCAGTGCCGGTCGCAATAATTCACCCCTCCACTTT. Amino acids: CASSAGRNNSPLHF.

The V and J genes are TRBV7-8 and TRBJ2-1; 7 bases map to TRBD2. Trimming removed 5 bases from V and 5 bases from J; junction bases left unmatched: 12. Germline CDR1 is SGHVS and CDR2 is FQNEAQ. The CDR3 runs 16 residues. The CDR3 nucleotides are TGTGCCAGCAGCATTCGAGCGGGATTGAATCACAATGAGCAGTTCTTC. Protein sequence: CASSIRAGLNHNEQFF.